Included here is one T cell receptor (beta chain) sequence, with context. Its antigen has not been determined. Per-base quality was not reported, and no clone a single base away is much larger than it. The method behind the library was the immunoSEQ multiplex PCR assay. TCRdb carries this immuneACCESS record with in-frame sequences only. Its versions omit some clonotypes, under half of them owing to an unresolved V gene in the studies checked, with the rest unexplained. The table for this sample lists about 15,000 clones; around 86% of them were counted only once. The ten largest clones represent approximately 2% of the sample. The record originates from a study of T cell repertoires and Cas9 in healthy adults (dated by TCRdb to 2016 to 2018). For the wider study: Multi-effector potency, cytotoxicity and lineage determination within the CD4 and CD8 compartments were characterized for SpCas9-reactive T cells. The study looked at preexisting T cell immunity to the Streptococcus pyogenes Cas9 nuclease (SpCas9), which is used in CRISPR gene editing.

Healthy humans served as the donors. The CDR1 and CDR2 encoded by the germline V gene are MNHNS and SASEGT. Measured from the cysteine to the phenylalanine, the CDR3 is 14 residues long. The DNA shown is the 42-base CDR3, in frame from base 1. V sheds 5 bases and J sheds 7 bases, leaving 14 bases between their ends. Results and caveats for the whole study, not just this receptor: SpCas9-reactive regulatory T cells were reported to mitigate proliferation and function of SpCas9-reactive effector T cells in vitro.

Sequencing used Tregs (CD4+, CD25+, CD127-, CD137-, CD154-) from PBMCs; culture status not recorded. The receptor's source is a human donor in good health. This sequence uses TRBV6-1 and TRBJ1-4, with no D gene named confidently. In nucleotide form, the sequence is TGTGCCAGCAGTCGAATCGGCGCCGTTGAAAAACTGTTTTTT. Translated, this is CASSRIGAVEKLFF.